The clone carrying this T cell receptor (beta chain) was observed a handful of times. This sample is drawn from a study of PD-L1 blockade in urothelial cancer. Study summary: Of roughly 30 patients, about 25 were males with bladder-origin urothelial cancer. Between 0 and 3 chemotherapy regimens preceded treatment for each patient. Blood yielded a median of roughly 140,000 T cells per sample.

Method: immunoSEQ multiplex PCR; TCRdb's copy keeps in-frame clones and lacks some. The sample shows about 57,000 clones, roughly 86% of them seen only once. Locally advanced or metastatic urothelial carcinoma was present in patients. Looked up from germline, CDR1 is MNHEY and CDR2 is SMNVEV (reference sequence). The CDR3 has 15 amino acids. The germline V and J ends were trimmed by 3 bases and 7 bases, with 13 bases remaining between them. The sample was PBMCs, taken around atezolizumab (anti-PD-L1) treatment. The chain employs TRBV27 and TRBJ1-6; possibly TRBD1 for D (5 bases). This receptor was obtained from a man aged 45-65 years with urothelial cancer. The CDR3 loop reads CASSLGGVQNSPLHF. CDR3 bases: TGTGCCAGCAGTTTGGGGGGTGTTCAAAATTCACCCCTCCACTTT.